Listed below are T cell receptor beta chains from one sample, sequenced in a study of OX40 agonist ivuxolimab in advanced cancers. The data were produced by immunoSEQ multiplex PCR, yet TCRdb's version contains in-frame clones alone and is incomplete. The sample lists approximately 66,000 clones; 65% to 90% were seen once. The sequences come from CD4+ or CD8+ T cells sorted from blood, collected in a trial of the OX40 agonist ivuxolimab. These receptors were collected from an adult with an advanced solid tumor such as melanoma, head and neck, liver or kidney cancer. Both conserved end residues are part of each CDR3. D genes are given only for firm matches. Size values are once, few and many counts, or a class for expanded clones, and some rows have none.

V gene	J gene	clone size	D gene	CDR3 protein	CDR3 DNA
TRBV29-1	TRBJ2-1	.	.	CSAARANGDEQFF	TGCAGCGCCGCCCGCGCCAACGGGGATGAGCAGTTCTTC
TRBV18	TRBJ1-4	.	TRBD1	CASSPVTGEGKLFF	TGTGCCAGCTCACCAGTGACAGGGGAGGGAAAACTGTTTTTT
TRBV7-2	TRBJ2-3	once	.	CASSLDWRAAQYF	TGTGCCAGCAGCTTAGATTGGCGGGCAGCGCAGTATTTT
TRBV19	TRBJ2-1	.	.	CASSTDSRSYNEQFF	TGTGCCAGTAGTACGGACAGCCGCTCCTACAATGAGCAGTTCTTC
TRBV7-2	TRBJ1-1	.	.	CASSLTPNTEAFF	TGTGCCAGCAGCCTCACACCGAACACTGAAGCTTTCTTT
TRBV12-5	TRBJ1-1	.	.	CASGLVAAGTEAFF	TGTGCTAGTGGTTTGGTAGCTGCTGGCACTGAAGCTTTCTTT
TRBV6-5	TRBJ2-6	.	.	CASSYLSGANVLTF	TGTGCCAGCAGTTATCTCTCTGGGGCCAACGTCCTGACTTTC
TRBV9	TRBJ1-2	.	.	CASSKSGRDYGYTF	TGTGCCAGCAGCAAGTCGGGGAGGGACTATGGCTACACCTTC
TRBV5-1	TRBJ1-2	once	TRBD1	CASGTGGLFYGYTF	TGCGCCAGCGGAACAGGGGGTCTTTTCTATGGCTACACCTTC
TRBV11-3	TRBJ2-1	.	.	CASSPGLDYNEQFF	TGTGCCAGCAGCCCCGGACTGGACTACAATGAGCAGTTCTTC
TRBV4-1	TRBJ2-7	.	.	CASSQEPGVSYEQYF	TGCGCCAGCAGCCAAGAGCCAGGGGTGTCCTACGAGCAGTACTTC
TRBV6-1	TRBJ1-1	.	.	CASSEVRDTEAFF	TGTGCCAGCAGTGAGGTAAGGGACACTGAAGCTTTCTTT
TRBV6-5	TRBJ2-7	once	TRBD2	CASTGTTYGEQYF	TGTGCCAGCACCGGGACTACATACGGGGAGCAGTACTTC
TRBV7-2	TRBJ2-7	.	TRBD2	CASSLRTSGSYEQYF	TGTGCCAGCAGCCTACGGACTAGCGGGAGTTACGAGCAGTACTTC
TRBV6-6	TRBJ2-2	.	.	CASSYAANTGELFF	TGTGCCAGCAGTTACGCGGCAAACACCGGGGAGCTGTTTTTT